The 7 T cell receptor beta chains presented below share a single source sample, sequenced in a study of cytomegalovirus exposure and HLA in healthy donors. Clones were sequenced by immunoSEQ multiplex PCR, and TCRdb holds only the in-frame ones, with some missing. The sample has 120,000 or so clones; 80% to 90% are singletons. The material sequenced was PBMCs. These receptors originate from a man between 18 and 29 years old in good health and CMV-seropositive.

The rearrangement uses TRBV7-8 and TRBJ2-1, with 10 nucleotides matching TRBD2. Germline loops: CDR1 SGHVS, CDR2 FQNEAQ. Losses at the gene ends were 2 bases for V and 5 bases for J; bases not matched to a gene: 6. The CDR3 runs 16 residues. CDR3 bases: TGTGCCAGCAGCTTACGTCTAGCGGGGGCGCACAATGAGCAGTTCTTC. This codes for CASSLRLAGAHNEQFF.

The J gene is TRBJ1-5, the V gene TRBV7-2; a possible D gene is TRBD1 (5 bases). The CDR3 has 15 amino acids. The germline CDR1 and CDR2 sequences are SGHTA and FQGNSA. The V gene lost 5 bases and the J gene lost 16 bases, with 27 bases spanning the gap. The chain's CDR3 is CASSPEGRGPLRRHF. CDR3 bases: TGTGCCAGCAGCCCCGAGGGGAGGGGCCCCCTTCGGCGTCATTTT.

This clone has only one observation. At one end, the junction sequence differs from germline, possibly due to a read error. J is TRBJ1-3 and V is TRBV15; D is unclear. In germline, CDR1 is LNHNV, CDR2 YYDKDF (reference sequence). The CDR3 sequence is 12 residues long. CDR3 sequence: CATSPSGDTIYF. The CDR3 DNA reads as TGTGCCACCAGCCCCAGTGGAGACACCATATATTTT.

This rearrangement joins TRBV4-1 to TRBJ2-7; D is unclear. This CDR3 has 13 amino acids. Between the trimmed V and J ends, which lost 4 bases and 3 bases, there was a span of 10 bases. Germline loops: CDR1 MGHRA, CDR2 YSYEKL. CDR3 loop: CASSPLPHYEQYF. DNA for the CDR3: TGCGCCAGCAGCCCCCTACCTCACTACGAGCAGTACTTC.

The V call is TRBV7-2, the J call TRBJ2-3; TRBD1 matches at 8 bases. The CDR3 contains 14 residues. The V and J ends lost 6 bases and 6 bases, in that order; junction bases with no gene match: 8. CDR1 is SGHTA, CDR2 FQGNSA, per germline. CDR3: CASRAVQGADTQYF. CDR3 DNA sequence: TGTGCCAGCAGAGCAGTCCAGGGGGCGGATACGCAGTATTTT.

The V gene is TRBV27, the J gene TRBJ2-7, with D perhaps matching TRBD1 (5 bases). Germline lookup yields CDR1 MNHEY and CDR2 SMNVEV (reference sequence). Trimming took off 2 bases at V and 7 bases at J, with 9 bases between the two ends. There are 12 residues in the CDR3. The CDR3 nucleotides are TGTGCCAGCAGTTTAAGGGGTAGAGAGCAGTACTTC. This gives the protein CASSLRGREQYF.

The chain uses TRBV7-9 and TRBJ1-6, with 8 positions matching TRBD1. CDR1 SEHNR and CDR2 FQNEAQ come from the germline V gene (reference sequence). V was pared by 5 bases and J by 6 bases, with 6 bases of the junction left unmatched. The CDR3 extends over 15 amino acids. For the CDR3, the DNA is TGTGCCAGCAGCCCCGACAGGGGACTTAATTCACCCCTCCACTTT. Translation gives CASSPDRGLNSPLHF. Full variable domain (rest looked up from reference TRBV7-9 and TRBJ1-6): DTGVSQNPRHKITKRGQNVTFRCDPISEHNRLYWYRQTLGQGPEFLTYFQNEAQLEKSRLLSDRFSAERPKGSFSTLEIQRTEQGDSAMYLCASSPDRGLNSPLHFGNGTRLTVT.